Shown below are 27 T cell receptor beta chains from a single sample sequenced in a study of blood T cells in healthy people across ages. Together with a sample-barcoded 5' primer, a J-beta primer mix was included in a second PCR lasting about 7 to 11 cycles. TCRdb reprocessed the 5' RACE reads via MiXCR and lists one record per CDR3 protein. There are hundreds of thousands of distinct CDR3 sequences in the sample; roughly 31% occur only once, and about 15% lies in the top ten. The sequenced sample consisted of blood. Receptor source: a woman over 75 in good health.

There are many counts of this clonotype. The V and J genes are TRBV7-9 and TRBJ1-2, with D possibly TRBD1 on 5 matching bases. V lost 5 bases to trimming and J lost 11 bases, with 21 bases between them. The CDR3 has 14 residues. Germline V lookup: CDR1 SEHNR, CDR2 FQNEAQ (reference sequence). In DNA form, the CDR3 reads TGTGCCAGCAGCCTTGGGGCAGTCAGAGAGGCATACACCTTC. It specifies CASSLGAVREAYTF.

This clonotype was seen more than once but under ten times. A much larger clone is a single base away; this may be a read error. The chain is built from TRBV2 and TRBJ2-3; TRBD1 aligns across 8 bases. Per germline, CDR1 SNHLY and CDR2 FYNNEI. CDR3 length: 17 amino acids. CDR3 residues: CANSDDLTGDLSDTQYF. CDR3 coding DNA: TGTGCCAACAGTGACGACTTGACAGGGGATTTGTCAGATACGCAGTATTTT.

The chain links TRBV7-2 to TRBJ2-7; D is perhaps TRBD2 (6 bases). Germline-derived CDR1 and CDR2 are SGHTA and FQGNSA. Trimming stripped 4 bases from V and 0 bases from J, with 22 bases between. The CDR3 extends over 18 amino acids. The CDR3 loop reads CASSSTVRGLPSSYEQYF. As DNA, the CDR3 is TGTGCCAGCAGCTCGACAGTACGGGGACTCCCGAGCTCCTACGAGCAGTACTTC.

This clonotype was observed a single time. A much larger clone differs from this one at a single base, so this may be a read error. The rearrangement links TRBV5-1 to TRBJ2-1, with 10 bases aligning to TRBD2. The trim removed 2 bases at V and 13 bases at J, leaving 9 bases unmatched. The CDR3 totals 14 residues. The V gene's germline CDR1 is SGHRS and CDR2 YFSETQ. CDR3 DNA sequence: TGCGCCAGCAGCTTCCGCCTAGCGGGAGAGACCCAGTTCTTC. Its protein is CASSFRLAGETQFF.

The chain joins TRBV18 to TRBJ1-2; D is possibly TRBD1 (5 bases). V lost 6 bases and J lost 8, with 19 bases in between. Germline lookup yields CDR1 KGHSH and CDR2 LQKENI. The CDR3 has 14 amino acids. The CDR3 here is CASSPSGPGYGYTF. The CDR3 DNA follows: TGTGCCAGCTCGCCCTCGGGTCCAGGGTACGGCTACACCTTC. Based on the CDR3 plus reference TRBV18 and TRBJ1-2, the full variable domain is NAGVMQNPRHLVRRRGQEARLRCSPMKGHSHVYWYRQLPEEGLKFMVYLQKENIIDESGMPKERFSAEFPKEGPSILRIQQVVRGDSAAYFCASSPSGPGYGYTFGSGTRLTVV.

This chain joins TRBV6-6 and TRBJ1-6, with D possibly matching TRBD1 (5 bases). The V gene's germline CDR1 is MNHNY and CDR2 SVGAGI (reference sequence). The V end lost 7 bases, the J end lost 7 bases, and 17 bases lay between the germline ends. The CDR3 extends over 15 amino acids. Here the CDR3 reads CASTRNGAANSPLHF. The CDR3 nucleotides are TGTGCCAGCACCAGAAATGGGGCGGCAAATTCACCCCTCCACTTT.

This clonotype has just one count. A much larger clone is a single base away; this may be a read error. This CDR3 reads CASSLPNRGRDTQYF. The CDR3 DNA follows: TGTGCCAGCAGTTTGCCCAACAGGGGCCGAGATACGCAGTATTTT. J is TRBJ2-3 and V is TRBV27; 7 nucleotides match TRBD1. The J segment lost 5 bases and the V segment lost 3 bases, leaving 8 bases of the junction unmatched. Germline assignment: CDR1 MNHEY and CDR2 SMNVEV (reference sequence). The CDR3 runs to 15 residues.

This clonotype has a handful of counts. The CDR3 coding sequence is TGCGCCAGCAGCTACACAGGGGCTAGATACAATGAGCAGTACTTC. Its translation: CASSYTGARYNEQYF. This chain connects TRBV5-1 to TRBJ2-7, with 7 nucleotides matching TRBD1. V shed 3 bases and J 7 bases; nucleotides not matched to a gene: 13. The germline gives CDR1 SGHRS, CDR2 YFSETQ. The CDR3 extends over 15 amino acids.

The gene calls are TRBV4-3 and TRBJ1-6, with no clear D. Trimming removed 1 base at V and 5 bases at J, with 9 bases between. Germline loops: CDR1 LGHNA, CDR2 YSLEER. This CDR3 comprises 15 residues. As DNA, the CDR3 is TGCGCCAGCAGCCAAGGCGGGCAGAATAATTCACCCCTCCACTTT. Its protein is CASSQGGQNNSPLHF.

The chain employs TRBV7-2 and TRBJ2-1; 8 nucleotides match TRBD2. Germline V CDR1 and CDR2: SGHTA, FQGNSA. J lost 5 bases, V lost 0 bases, and 3 bases had no gene match. CDR3 length: 15 residues. Here the CDR3 reads CASSLAPGGHNEQFF. The CDR3 nucleotides are TGTGCCAGCAGCTTAGCGCCGGGGGGGCACAATGAGCAGTTCTTC.

This clonotype was seen ten or more times. The genes are TRBV6-1 and TRBJ2-7, with D perhaps TRBD1 (6 bases). CDR3 length: 14 residues. CDR1 is MNHNS, CDR2 SASEGT, per germline. V lost 3 bases to trimming and J lost 4 bases, with 13 bases between them. The DNA for the CDR3 is TGTGCCAGCAGTGACCGTGACAGGAGGTACGAGCAGTACTTC. As protein: CASSDRDRRYEQYF.

At least ten counts were recorded for this clonotype. The gene calls are TRBV6-2 or TRBV6-3 and TRBJ2-7; the D is unclear. Germline loops: CDR1 MNHEY, CDR2 SVGEGT. The CDR3 runs 13 residues. Trimming shortened V by 7 bases and J by 0 bases, and 10 bases separated the two germline ends. The CDR3, as DNA: TGTGCCAGCACCCAGGAGCCCTCCTACGAGCAGTACTTC. Its protein product is CASTQEPSYEQYF.

This clonotype occurred many times. This sequence joins TRBV2 and TRBJ2-3; D gene ambiguous. Trimming left V 4 bases short and J 3 bases short, with 11 bases between. Germline CDR1 is SNHLY and CDR2 is FYNNEI. The CDR3 is 14 amino acids. CDR3 sequence (DNA): TGTGCCAGCAGTGGATTCAGGCCAACAGATACGCAGTATTTT. This encodes CASSGFRPTDTQYF.

The rearrangement joins TRBV5-1 to TRBJ1-1, with D unresolved. V gave up 0 bases and J gave up 2 bases, with 11 bases separating them. Germline values: CDR1 SGHRS, CDR2 YFSETQ. This CDR3 contains 15 residues. CDR3 protein: CASSLVSGSNTEAFF. The CDR3 DNA follows: TGCGCCAGCAGCTTGGTTTCGGGATCCAACACTGAAGCTTTCTTT.

This clonotype was recorded at least ten times. V is TRBV7-2 and J is TRBJ2-1; 11 bases match TRBD1. With V trimmed by 5 bases and J by 5 bases, 5 bases remained unmatched. Germline CDR1 SGHTA, CDR2 FQGNSA. This CDR3 is built from 15 residues. DNA of the CDR3: TGTGCCAGCAGCACGGACAGGGGGCTGCACAATGAGCAGTTCTTC. It encodes CASSTDRGLHNEQFF.

This clonotype was recorded many times. The chain couples TRBV5-1 to TRBJ2-3, with a possible D match to TRBD2 (6 bases). CDR1 and CDR2 (germline): SGHRS, YFSETQ. Trimming took off 6 bases at V and 0 bases at J, with 11 bases between the two ends. This CDR3 has 14 residues. The CDR3 loop is CASTQTRSTDTQYF. In nucleotides, the CDR3 is TGCGCCAGCACCCAGACTAGAAGCACAGATACGCAGTATTTT.

The table lists this clonotype with many counts. This chain joins TRBV5-4 and TRBJ2-3; TRBD1 aligns across 7 bases. This CDR3 has 13 residues. V trimming: 5 bases; J trimming: 3 bases; junction bases outside the gene matches: 3. CDR1 is SGHNT, CDR2 YYREEE, per germline (reference sequence). CDR3 nucleotide sequence: TGTGCCAGCAGTTTCAGGGGGACAGATACGCAGTATTTT. Translating gives CASSFRGTDTQYF.

The chain joins TRBV7-3 to TRBJ2-3, with TRBD2 identical over 15 bases. There are 17 residues in the CDR3. With V trimmed by 5 bases and J by 5 bases, 8 bases remained unmatched. Per germline, CDR1 SGHTA and CDR2 FQGTGA. Here the CDR3 reads CASSPLTGLAGGDTQYF. The CDR3 bases are TGTGCCAGCAGCCCACTAACGGGACTAGCGGGGGGAGATACGCAGTATTTT.

This chain connects TRBV7-2 to TRBJ1-1; D not certain. Trimming cost V 5 bases and J 6 bases, with 13 bases left between them. CDR3 size: 13 residues. The germline V gene encodes CDR1 SGHTA and CDR2 FQGNSA. The CDR3 DNA reads TGTGCCAGCAGCGAGCTTTGGTCCGCTGAAGCTTTCTTT. It is translated as CASSELWSAEAFF.

V gene TRBV3-1 combines with J gene TRBJ2-1; 10 nucleotides line up with TRBD2. The V gene end was trimmed by 3 bases and the J gene end by 15 bases; junction bases not matched to a gene: 5. CDR1 is LGHDT, CDR2 YNNKEL, per germline (reference sequence). The CDR3 runs to 12 residues. DNA of the CDR3: TGTGCCAGCAGCCAGGAAGCGGGGGGGGTGTTCTTC. It codes for CASSQEAGGVFF.

The rearrangement uses TRBV5-1 and TRBJ2-3, with D possibly matching TRBD2 (5 bases). V was trimmed by 4 bases and J by 1 base, leaving 13 bases between them. The CDR3 is 15 residues long. Germline values: CDR1 SGHRS, CDR2 YFSETQ. For the CDR3, the DNA is TGCGCCAGCAGCAGGACTTCCTCGCGCACAGATACGCAGTATTTT. Translating gives CASSRTSSRTDTQYF.

This clonotype occurred many times. V usage is TRBV28 and J usage is TRBJ2-7; 8 nucleotides match TRBD1. Germline V gives CDR1 MDHEN, CDR2 SYDVKM. Trimming cost V 6 bases and J 3 bases; bases outside gene matches: 7. The CDR3 spans 14 residues. Written as DNA, the CDR3 is TGTGCCAGCAGCTTACGGACAGGGAACTACGAGCAGTACTTC. Translating it yields CASSLRTGNYEQYF.

This clonotype was picked up a small number of times. The V and J genes are TRBV18 and TRBJ2-2; D call uncertain. V was trimmed by 6 bases and J by 5 bases, leaving 13 bases between them. CDR3 length equals 14 residues. From germline, CDR1 is KGHSH and CDR2 LQKENI. The DNA for the CDR3 is TGTGCCAGCTCCCGAAGAATTCGGACCGGGGAGCTGTTTTTT. As protein: CASSRRIRTGELFF.

The V call is TRBV19, the J call TRBJ2-1; TRBD2 aligns across 13 bases. The junction had 5 bases not matched to a gene; V was cut back by 3 bases and J by 9 bases. This CDR3 spans 15 amino acids. CDR1 is LNHDA, CDR2 SQIVND, per germline (reference sequence). For the CDR3, the DNA is TGTGCCAGTAGTATTACTAGCGGGGGGGCCATTGAGCAGTTCTTC. Translation gives CASSITSGGAIEQFF.

This clonotype was recorded once. Possible read error: a much larger clone is one base away. CDR3 nucleotide sequence: TGTGCCAGCAGTTATGTGAGGGGGATATCTACAAACAATTACGGGCAGTACTTC. Protein: CASSYVRGISTNNYGQYF. The genes are TRBV6-2 or TRBV6-3 and TRBJ2-7; weak D call: TRBD1 (6 bases). CDR3 length: 18 amino acids. Germline V lookup: CDR1 MNHEY, CDR2 SVGEGT.

This clonotype was seen a handful of times. The chain combines TRBV2 with TRBJ2-1, with TRBD2 identical over 9 bases. Gene TRBJ2-7 matches the end of the DNA better, so the J call may be wrong. From germline, CDR1 is SNHLY and CDR2 FYNNEI. This CDR3 contains 12 residues. The CDR3 coding sequence is TGTGCCATAGCGGGGGCCTACAATGAGCAGTACTTC. This sequence encodes CAIAGAYNEQYF.

This clonotype was detected ten times or more. The chain joins TRBV5-6 to TRBJ2-3, with TRBD2 identical over 14 bases. The CDR3 extends over 15 amino acids. The V segment lost 3 bases and the J segment 4 bases; nucleotides outside the gene matches: 1. Germline CDR1 reads SGHDT; CDR2 reads YYEEEE. The CDR3 coding sequence is TGTGCCAGCAGCTGGGGACTAGCGGGGGCAGATACGCAGTATTTT. It specifies CASSWGLAGADTQYF.